This T cell receptor beta chain was recorded in a study of blood T cell repertoires in COVID-19. Background on the study: The analysed material was cDNA or gDNA that came from T cells, B-cell-depleted T cells, or PBMCs.

Using immunoSEQ multiplex PCR, the repertoire was profiled, and TCRdb retains in-frame clones only, with some absent. The repertoire has 25,000 to 30,000 clones, 70% to 90% of them found once; the top ten carry about a tenth. Germline V CDR1 and CDR2: WSHSY, SAAADI. Trimming cost V 5 bases and J 10 bases, with 14 bases left between them. The CDR3 runs to 13 residues. The chain has TRBV10-2 and TRBJ1-4; D ambiguous. Sequenced sample: peripheral blood. This clonotype was obtained from a human donor in a cohort sampled during active COVID-19. The CDR3 sequence: CASSSAGNRKLFF. In nucleotides, the CDR3 is TGCGCCAGCAGTTCTGCGGGGAATCGAAAACTGTTTTTT.